This passage covers 27 T cell receptor beta chains from one sample sequenced in a study of cytomegalovirus exposure and HLA in healthy donors. This table comes from immunoSEQ multiplex PCR, and its TCRdb copy is limited to in-frame clones, with some not included. This sample carries about 330,000 clones, roughly 88% of them seen once, and the ten largest clones take about 0.8%. The sample comprised PBMCs. The origin of the receptors is a woman between 18 and 30 years old in good health and CMV-seronegative.

A single count supports this clone. The rearrangement joins TRBV29-1 to TRBJ2-6, with 8 nucleotides matching TRBD2. This CDR3 region has 15 residues. V shed 6 bases and J 0 bases; nucleotides not matched to a gene: 4. CDR1 and CDR2 (germline): SQVTM, ANQGSEA. This CDR3 reads CSVGRGDSGANVLTF. Here the CDR3 DNA reads TGCAGCGTCGGGAGGGGGGACTCTGGGGCCAACGTCCTGACTTTC.

This chain joins TRBV7-3 and TRBJ2-1; 9 bases align to TRBD1. The V and J ends lost 4 bases and 2 bases, in that order; junction bases with no gene match: 3. CDR3 length: 15 residues. The V gene's germline CDR1 is SGHTA and CDR2 FQGTGA. CDR3: CASSYTGGAYNEQFF. The CDR3 nucleotides read TGTGCCAGCAGCTACACAGGGGGCGCCTACAATGAGCAGTTCTTC.

The chain carries TRBV5-1 and TRBJ2-5; D is undetermined. Looked up from germline, CDR1 is SGHRS and CDR2 is YFSETQ. The CDR3 is 14 residues long. The V end was cut by 2 bases, the J end by 1 base, with 9 bases between. DNA of the CDR3: TGCGCCAGCAGCTTTGGGCAGTCCCAAGAGACCCAGTACTTC. Translating gives CASSFGQSQETQYF.

The chain joins TRBV9 to TRBJ2-7, with D possibly being TRBD2 (5 bases). Per germline, CDR1 SGDLS and CDR2 YYNGEE. The V end lost 1 base, the J end lost 2 bases, and 10 bases lay between the germline ends. The CDR3 spans 14 residues. CDR3 nucleotides: TGTGCCAGCAGCGTATCCGACGGGACCTACGAGCAGTACTTC. Protein product: CASSVSDGTYEQYF.

The chain recombines TRBV20-1 with TRBJ2-1; TRBD2 agrees at 8 bases. This CDR3 region has 11 residues. The germline CDR1 and CDR2 sequences are DFQATT and SNEGSKA (reference sequence). The V and J ends lost 7 bases and 7 bases, in that order; junction bases with no gene match: 3. In DNA, the CDR3 is TGCAGTGTAGCGGGGCAGAATGAGCAGTTCTTC. It encodes CSVAGQNEQFF.

The J gene is TRBJ2-7, the V gene TRBV13, with TRBD2 matching over 14 bases. V was pared by 5 bases and J by 4 bases, with 10 bases of the junction left unmatched. CDR3 length: 17 amino acids. Looked up from germline, CDR1 is PRHDT and CDR2 is FYEKMQ (reference sequence). The CDR3, as DNA: TGTGCCAGCAGCCGCACCGGACTAGCGGGGGGTTTATACGAGCAGTACTTC. Translated, it gives CASSRTGLAGGLYEQYF. The entire variable domain, with the rest obtained from reference TRBV13 and TRBJ2-7, is as follows: AAGVIQSPRHLIKEKRETATLKCYPIPRHDTVYWYQQGPGQDPQFLISFYEKMQSDKGSIPDRFSAQQFSDYHSELNMSSLELGDSALYFCASSRTGLAGGLYEQYFGPGTRLTVT.

V usage is TRBV6-5 and J usage is TRBJ1-2; possible D gene TRBD1, 6 bases. Trimming shortened V by 5 bases and J by 4 bases, and 8 bases separated the two germline ends. Germline values: CDR1 MNHEY, CDR2 SVGAGI. The CDR3 has 12 amino acids. In DNA form, the CDR3 reads TGTGCCAGCAGTGAACAGGGCTATGGCTACACCTTC. Translated: CASSEQGYGYTF.

V and J are TRBV29-1 and TRBJ1-4, with a tentative D call TRBD1 (5 bases). Trimming shortened V by 0 bases and J by 5 bases, and 10 bases separated the two germline ends. The CDR3 length is 14 residues. From germline, CDR1 is SQVTM and CDR2 ANQGSEA. CDR3 in amino acids: CSVEDPDTNEKLFF. The CDR3 DNA follows: TGCAGCGTTGAAGATCCGGACACCAATGAAAAACTGTTTTTT.

The chain has TRBV6-1 and TRBJ2-5; maybe TRBD1 (5 bases). The length of the CDR3 is 13 residues. Germline values: CDR1 MNHNS, CDR2 SASEGT. Trimming left V 6 bases short and J 1 base short, with 9 bases between. The CDR3 sequence is CASRRTLQETQYF. The CDR3 DNA reads TGTGCCAGCAGGAGGACACTCCAAGAGACCCAGTACTTC.

The chain combines TRBV7-2 with TRBJ2-5; the D gene is possibly TRBD1 (6 bases). This CDR3 spans 15 amino acids. CDR1 is SGHTA, CDR2 FQGNSA, per germline. V was clipped by 1 base and J by 5 bases, with 14 bases between them. CDR3 sequence: CASSLGTGIVETQYF. DNA for the CDR3: TGTGCCAGCAGCTTAGGAACAGGGATTGTCGAGACCCAGTACTTC.

CDR3 DNA: TGTGCCAGCAGTGAATATTCCAGGGACACTGAAGCTTTCTTT. This encodes CASSEYSRDTEAFF. This chain uses TRBV6-1 with TRBJ1-1; a weak D match, TRBD1 (5 bases). The V end was cut by 2 bases, the J end by 3 bases, with 10 bases between. This CDR3 contains 14 residues. CDR1 and CDR2 from the germline V gene are MNHNS and SASEGT.

This chain joins TRBV4-1 and TRBJ2-7, with 11 bases fitting TRBD2. CDR1 is MGHRA, CDR2 YSYEKL, per germline. CDR3 length: 17 amino acids. J lost 3 bases, V lost 0 bases, and 7 bases had no gene match. The CDR3 DNA sequence: TGCGCCAGCAGCCAAGACCCCCCCCTAGCGGGAGGCTACGAGCAGTACTTC. Amino acid sequence: CASSQDPPLAGGYEQYF.

This clone was seen more than once but under ten times. J is TRBJ1-1 and V is TRBV27; 7 bases fit TRBD1. The germline V gene encodes CDR1 MNHEY and CDR2 SMNVEV (reference sequence). Trimming removed 2 bases from V and 10 bases from J; junction bases left unmatched: 7. The CDR3 length is 13 residues. The CDR3 DNA is TGTGCCAGCAGTTTAACGACAGGGACGGCAGCTTTCTTT. Residues: CASSLTTGTAAFF.

The chain couples TRBV9 to TRBJ1-3; D uncertain. The ends were cut back, 0 bases at V and 4 bases at J, with 5 bases in the middle. CDR1 is SGDLS and CDR2 is YYNGEE in the germline V gene. The CDR3 contains 13 residues. The CDR3 protein is CASSVVEGNTIYF. The CDR3 nucleotides are TGTGCCAGCAGCGTAGTGGAGGGAAACACCATATATTTT.

The chain combines TRBV5-4 with TRBJ2-7, with a tentative D call TRBD1 (5 bases). Germline CDR1 is SGHNT and CDR2 is YYREEE (reference sequence). This CDR3 has 15 residues. V lost 4 bases, J lost 6 bases, and 20 bases lay in between. CDR3 protein: CASSLEAQVAREQYF. Written as DNA, the CDR3 is TGTGCCAGCAGCCTTGAGGCACAGGTCGCTCGCGAGCAGTACTTC.

This chain uses TRBV29-1 with TRBJ2-7; D possibly corresponds to TRBD1 (5 bases). The ends were cut back, 4 bases at V and 9 bases at J, with 19 bases in the middle. This CDR3 is 13 amino acids long. The germline gives CDR1 SQVTM, CDR2 ANQGSEA. The CDR3 is CSVVVGAGSRQYF. DNA of the CDR3: TGCAGCGTTGTGGTTGGGGCAGGGTCGCGGCAGTACTTC.

This chain joins TRBV28 and TRBJ1-5, with 7 bases fitting TRBD1. Germline V lookup: CDR1 MDHEN, CDR2 SYDVKM. The length of the CDR3 is 15 residues. With V trimmed by 6 bases and J by 11 bases, 16 bases remained unmatched. This CDR3 is CASSDPGQLWVAQHF. The CDR3 DNA reads TGTGCCAGCAGCGACCCGGGACAGCTGTGGGTAGCCCAGCATTTT.

This clone was seen only a few times. The J gene is TRBJ1-2, the V gene TRBV5-6; D is unresolved. CDR3 length equals 14 residues. Germline V gene data show CDR1 as SGHDT and CDR2 as YYEEEE. Trimming took 1 base from V and 4 from J, leaving 11 bases between them. The CDR3 is CASSLRVGSYGYTF. In DNA form, the CDR3 reads TGTGCCAGCAGCTTGCGCGTAGGGAGCTATGGCTACACCTTC.

The V gene is TRBV7-2, the J gene TRBJ2-3, with 8 positions matching TRBD2. There are 16 residues in the CDR3. Per the germline V gene, CDR1 is SGHTA and CDR2 is FQGNSA. Trimming took 0 bases from V and 1 from J; bases not matched to a gene: 3. The CDR3 is CASSLATSGGTDTQYF. The CDR3 DNA is TGTGCCAGCAGCTTAGCTACTAGCGGAGGCACAGATACGCAGTATTTT.

The genes are TRBV7-6 and TRBJ2-1; TRBD2 matches at 9 bases. The CDR3 extends over 16 amino acids. CDR1 SGHVS and CDR2 FNYEAQ come from the germline V gene. With V trimmed by 6 bases and J by 3 bases, 9 bases remained unmatched. CDR3 DNA sequence: TGTGCCAGCAGGTCCAGCCTAGCGGGACACTACAATGAGCAGTTCTTC. Translated, it gives CASRSSLAGHYNEQFF.

This clone came up once. The gene calls are TRBV4-1 and TRBJ2-2, with 10 positions matching TRBD2. CDR1 and CDR2 from the germline V gene are MGHRA and YSYEKL. This CDR3 contains 19 residues. J gave up 0 bases and V 4 bases, and 11 bases lay outside the gene matches. CDR3 sequence: CASSPWTSGRSANTGELFF. The CDR3 DNA is TGCGCCAGCAGCCCTTGGACTAGCGGAAGATCTGCGAACACCGGGGAGCTGTTTTTT.

This rearrangement joins TRBV19 to TRBJ2-3, with D unclear. The CDR3 has 14 residues. Germline V CDR1 and CDR2: LNHDA, SQIVND (reference sequence). The V end was cut by 2 bases, the J end by 2 bases, with 8 bases between. This CDR3 is CASSIPANTDTQYF. The CDR3, as DNA: TGTGCCAGTAGTATACCCGCGAACACAGATACGCAGTATTTT.

This clone came up once. This chain connects TRBV5-1 to TRBJ1-4; D is perhaps TRBD1 (5 bases). This CDR3 contains 14 residues. From germline, CDR1 is SGHRS and CDR2 YFSETQ. V shed 4 bases and J shed 4 bases, with 11 bases lying between them. In nucleotides, the CDR3 is TGCGCCAGCAGCATCTATGACAGTAATGAAAAACTGTTTTTT. Translated, it gives CASSIYDSNEKLFF.

The chain links TRBV4-2 to TRBJ2-5; possible D gene TRBD2, 6 bases. The germline V and J ends were trimmed by 4 bases and 3 bases, with 18 bases remaining between them. The CDR3 is 16 amino acids. Germline V CDR1 and CDR2: LGHNA, YNFKEQ. The CDR3 nucleotides read TGTGCCAGCAGCCCGAGAGCGGGCCCGTTTGAAGAGACCCAGTACTTC. It yields the protein CASSPRAGPFEETQYF.

This chain connects TRBV19 to TRBJ2-3; 14 bases are a match to TRBD2. The CDR3 has 16 amino acids. V trimming: 5 bases; J trimming: 3 bases; junction bases outside the gene matches: 4. Germline V gene lookup returns CDR1 LNHDA and CDR2 SQIVND (reference sequence). This chain's CDR3 is CASSPGLAGGTDTQYF. For the CDR3, the DNA is TGTGCCAGTAGTCCAGGACTAGCGGGAGGAACAGATACGCAGTATTTT.

The chain recombines TRBV13 with TRBJ2-1; 9 positions agree with TRBD2. From germline, CDR1 is PRHDT and CDR2 FYEKMQ (reference sequence). With 7 bases clipped from V and 3 bases from J, the junction kept 4 bases outside the gene matches. The CDR3 totals 14 residues. The CDR3 nucleotides read TGTGCCAGCATGGAGCGGGAGGTCTACAATGAGCAGTTCTTC. Its translation is CASMEREVYNEQFF.

V and J are TRBV7-9 and TRBJ2-7; 7 bases are shared with TRBD2. The CDR3 is 15 residues long. CDR1 is SEHNR, CDR2 FQNEAQ, per germline (reference sequence). J lost 0 bases, V lost 7 bases, and 9 bases had no gene match. The CDR3 reads CASNHLLASSYEQYF. CDR3 DNA: TGTGCCAGCAACCACCTACTAGCGAGCTCCTACGAGCAGTACTTC. The whole variable domain, remainder taken from reference TRBV7-9 and TRBJ2-7, is DTGVSQNPRHKITKRGQNVTFRCDPISEHNRLYWYRQTLGQGPEFLTYFQNEAQLEKSRLLSDRFSAERPKGSFSTLEIQRTEQGDSAMYLCASNHLLASSYEQYFGPGTRLTVT.